This is a list of T cell receptor beta chains from one sample in a study of CD8 T cells in Susac syndrome. TCRdb re-derived calls from the immunoSEQ multiplex PCR reads in MiXCR, one entry per CDR3 protein. The sample has tens of thousands of distinct CDR3 sequences, about 92% seen once. Source material: CD8+ T cells from PBMCs. The receptors were sampled from a human donor in good health. CDR3s include the opening cysteine and the closing phenylalanine or tryptophan. The D gene is left open where the match is weak. Expanded clones are given a class, and other clones once, few, many or no size at all.

V gene	J gene	clone size	D gene	CDR3 protein	CDR3 DNA
TRBV6-6	TRBJ1-2	once	NA	CASSYSVGVNYGYTF	TGTGCCAGCAGTTACTCGGTAGGGGTAAACTATGGCTACACCTTC
TRBV11-2	TRBJ2-7	NA	NA	CASSPQMDEQYF	TGTGCCAGCAGCCCCCAGATGGACGAGCAGTACTTC
TRBV7-9	TRBJ2-4	NA	TRBD1	CASSAGTGEYQAKNIQYF	TGTGCCAGCAGCGCCGGTACAGGGGAATATCAAGCCAAAAACATTCAGTACTTC
TRBV4-1	TRBJ1-1	NA	TRBD1	CASRLSSDRESLTFF	TGCGCCAGCAGACTCAGTTCGGACAGGGAAAGTCTGACTTTCTTT
TRBV19	TRBJ2-1	NA	TRBD1	CASTPRTGPYNEQFF	TGTGCCAGTACCCCGCGGACAGGACCATACAATGAGCAGTTCTTC
TRBV6-5	TRBJ2-1	NA	TRBD2	CASSSSTSGYNEQFF	TGTGCCAGCAGTTCGTCGACTAGCGGATACAATGAGCAGTTCTTC
TRBV2	TRBJ1-1	NA	NA	CASNTAGAFF	TGTGCCAGCAACACCGCGGGGGCTTTCTTT
TRBV24-1	TRBJ2-1	NA	NA	CATSDTSTYNEQFF	TGTGCCACCAGTGATACTTCTACTTACAATGAGCAGTTCTTC
TRBV2	TRBJ2-1	NA	NA	CASTEDQGGYNEQFF	TGTGCCAGCACCGAGGACCAAGGGGGGTACAATGAGCAGTTCTTC
TRBV7-9	TRBJ2-1	NA	TRBD2	CASSLRTSVYNEQFF	TGTGCCAGCAGCTTAAGGACTAGCGTCTACAATGAGCAGTTCTTC
TRBV2	TRBJ1-2	NA	NA	CASRNSKGRLDGYTF	TGTGCCAGCAGGAATAGTAAGGGGCGTTTGGATGGCTACACCTTC
TRBV12-3/TRBV12-4	TRBJ2-7	few	TRBD1	CASSLEPGGYEQYF	TGTGCCAGCAGTTTAGAGCCAGGGGGTTACGAGCAGTACTTC
TRBV6-1	TRBJ2-5	NA	TRBD2	CASSEAPGGQETQYF	TGTGCCAGCAGTGAAGCTCCCGGGGGGCAAGAGACCCAGTACTTC
TRBV7-9	TRBJ2-5	once	NA	CASNLLLESQETQYF	TGTGCCAGCAACCTCCTTTTAGAGTCCCAAGAGACCCAGTACTTC
TRBV5-6	TRBJ2-1	NA	NA	CASSLDRPNEQFF	TGTGCCAGCAGCTTGGACAGACCCAATGAGCAGTTCTTC
TRBV9	TRBJ2-7	NA	NA	CASSGQDYEQYF	TGTGCCAGCAGCGGACAGGACTACGAGCAGTACTTC
TRBV18	TRBJ2-7	NA	NA	CASHLPGRTTYEQYF	TGTGCCAGCCATCTTCCGGGACGGACAACCTACGAGCAGTACTTC
TRBV6-1	TRBJ1-3	NA	NA	CASSVPGSGNTIYF	TGTGCCAGCAGTGTCCCGGGGTCTGGAAACACCATATATTTT
TRBV2	TRBJ2-1	NA	NA	CASSELVEQFF	TGTGCCAGCAGTGAGCTCGTAGAGCAGTTCTTC
TRBV4-3	TRBJ1-2	once	NA	CASSPRANYGYTF	TGCGCCAGCAGCCCACGGGCTAACTATGGCTACACCTTC
TRBV7-9	TRBJ2-5	once	NA	CASSPVGQETQYF	TGTGCCAGCAGCCCGGTGGGGCAAGAGACCCAGTACTTC
TRBV5-1	TRBJ2-7	NA	NA	CASSLPDSPLDEQYF	TGCGCCAGCAGCTTGCCAGACAGTCCCCTGGACGAGCAGTACTTC
TRBV15	TRBJ2-1	NA	NA	CATSPWGGRYEQFF	TGTGCCACCAGCCCCTGGGGAGGACGGTATGAGCAGTTCTTC
TRBV3-1	TRBJ2-5	NA	NA	CASSQDARIVDQYF	TGTGCCAGCAGCCAAGACGCACGAATTGTAGACCAGTACTTC
TRBV6-2/TRBV6-3	TRBJ2-1	NA	NA	CASSYLRGYNEQFF	TGTGCCAGCAGTTACCTACGGGGGTACAATGAGCAGTTCTTC
TRBV5-1	TRBJ2-3	few	TRBD2	CASSSGLAGDDTDTQYF	TGCGCCAGCAGCTCGGGACTAGCGGGAGACGACACAGATACGCAGTATTTT
TRBV11-2	TRBJ2-1	NA	TRBD1	CASSLGQGVLNEQFF	TGTGCCAGCAGCTTAGGTCAGGGGGTTCTCAATGAGCAGTTCTTC
TRBV15	TRBJ2-7	NA	TRBD1	CATSIGTGRSYEQYF	TGTGCCACCAGCATTGGGACAGGGAGGTCCTACGAGCAGTACTTC
TRBV10-3	TRBJ2-7	NA	NA	CAISESDTYEQYF	TGTGCCATCAGTGAGTCGGACACCTACGAGCAGTACTTC
TRBV20-1	TRBJ2-7	NA	TRBD2	CSARDSRLAGTSYEQYF	TGCAGTGCTAGAGATTCGCGACTAGCGGGGACCTCCTACGAGCAGTACTTC
TRBV4-1	TRBJ2-5	NA	TRBD2	CASSQELAGGVETQYF	TGCGCCAGCAGCCAAGAACTAGCGGGAGGGGTGGAGACCCAGTACTTC
TRBV4-1	TRBJ2-7	NA	TRBD1	CASSQDARTGRYEQYF	TGCGCCAGCAGCCAGGACGCTCGGACAGGGAGATACGAGCAGTACTTC
TRBV20-1	TRBJ2-2	NA	TRBD2	CSASGSLAGDVVGTTGELFF	TGCAGTGCTAGTGGTTCTCTAGCGGGAGATGTAGTTGGTACCACCGGGGAGCTGTTTTTT
TRBV6-5	TRBJ2-2	NA	NA	CASSYWGGPGELFF	TGTGCCAGCAGTTACTGGGGTGGCCCCGGGGAGCTGTTTTTT
TRBV7-9	TRBJ2-5	NA	TRBD1	CASSSGQGRKMNQETQYF	TGTGCCAGCAGCTCCGGACAGGGCCGGAAAATGAACCAAGAGACCCAGTACTTC
TRBV3-1	TRBJ2-1	once	TRBD2	CASSLPRLAGEGKQFF	TGTGCCAGCAGCCTCCCCCGGCTAGCGGGAGAGGGGAAGCAGTTCTTC
TRBV19	TRBJ1-1	NA	NA	CASTHGPFTEAFF	TGTGCCAGTACCCACGGACCTTTCACTGAAGCTTTCTTT
TRBV7-9	TRBJ1-5	NA	NA	CASSPGSNQPQHF	TGTGCCAGCAGCCCCGGGAGCAATCAGCCCCAGCATTTT
TRBV11-2	TRBJ2-6	NA	TRBD1	CASSALGGQGASGANVLTF	TGTGCCAGCAGCGCCCTGGGAGGACAGGGGGCGTCTGGGGCCAACGTCCTGACTTTC
TRBV20-1	TRBJ2-2	NA	NA	CSAREAGVTGELFF	TGCAGTGCTAGAGAGGCGGGTGTTACCGGGGAGCTGTTTTTT
TRBV2	TRBJ2-1	NA	TRBD1	CASKRDSMGNEQFF	TGTGCCAGCAAACGGGACAGTATGGGCAATGAGCAGTTCTTC
TRBV11-2	TRBJ2-3	NA	NA	CASSLEGFIADTQYF	TGTGCCAGCAGCTTAGAAGGGTTTATCGCAGATACGCAGTATTTT
TRBV2	TRBJ1-5	NA	TRBD1	CASELGQGINQPQHF	TGTGCCAGCGAGCTGGGACAGGGAATCAATCAGCCCCAGCATTTT
TRBV25-1	TRBJ2-1	NA	NA	CASLDYANEQFF	TGTGCCAGCTTGGACTACGCTAATGAGCAGTTCTTC
TRBV13	TRBJ2-1	NA	NA	CASSYRAEQFF	TGTGCCAGCAGCTACAGGGCTGAGCAGTTCTTC
TRBV20-1	TRBJ2-1	NA	NA	CSPRPPGLPNNEQFF	TGCAGCCCCCGACCGCCCGGACTTCCGAACAATGAGCAGTTCTTC
TRBV20-1	TRBJ2-7	NA	TRBD2	CSATGTSASYEQYF	TGCAGTGCCACCGGAACTAGCGCCTCCTACGAGCAGTACTTC
TRBV29-1	TRBJ1-2	NA	NA	CSVDGTPLGYTF	TGCAGCGTGGACGGGACTCCTCTTGGCTACACCTTC
TRBV5-1	TRBJ1-2	NA	NA	CASSRTEHTNYGYTF	TGCGCCAGCAGCAGGACGGAGCATACTAACTATGGCTACACCTTC
TRBV2	TRBJ2-1	once	NA	CASSEEAGTYNEQFF	TGTGCCAGCAGTGAAGAGGCTGGGACCTACAATGAGCAGTTCTTC
TRBV30	TRBJ2-1	NA	NA	CAWSVSVSEYNEQFF	TGTGCCTGGAGTGTATCGGTATCCGAATACAATGAGCAGTTCTTC
TRBV7-8	TRBJ1-1	once	NA	CASSYLGPGTEAFF	TGTGCCAGCAGCTATCTGGGGCCGGGCACTGAAGCTTTCTTT